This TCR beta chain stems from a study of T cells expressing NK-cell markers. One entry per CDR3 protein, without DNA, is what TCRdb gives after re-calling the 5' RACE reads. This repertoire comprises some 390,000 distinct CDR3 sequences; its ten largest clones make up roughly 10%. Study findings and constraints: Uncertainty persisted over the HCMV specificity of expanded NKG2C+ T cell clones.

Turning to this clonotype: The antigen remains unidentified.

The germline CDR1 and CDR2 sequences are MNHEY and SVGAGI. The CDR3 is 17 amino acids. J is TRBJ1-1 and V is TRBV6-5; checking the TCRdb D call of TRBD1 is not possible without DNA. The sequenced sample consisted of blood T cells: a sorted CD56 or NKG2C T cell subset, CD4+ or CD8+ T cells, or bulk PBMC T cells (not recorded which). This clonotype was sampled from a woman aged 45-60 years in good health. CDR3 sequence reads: CASSLPFDRGSNTEAFF.